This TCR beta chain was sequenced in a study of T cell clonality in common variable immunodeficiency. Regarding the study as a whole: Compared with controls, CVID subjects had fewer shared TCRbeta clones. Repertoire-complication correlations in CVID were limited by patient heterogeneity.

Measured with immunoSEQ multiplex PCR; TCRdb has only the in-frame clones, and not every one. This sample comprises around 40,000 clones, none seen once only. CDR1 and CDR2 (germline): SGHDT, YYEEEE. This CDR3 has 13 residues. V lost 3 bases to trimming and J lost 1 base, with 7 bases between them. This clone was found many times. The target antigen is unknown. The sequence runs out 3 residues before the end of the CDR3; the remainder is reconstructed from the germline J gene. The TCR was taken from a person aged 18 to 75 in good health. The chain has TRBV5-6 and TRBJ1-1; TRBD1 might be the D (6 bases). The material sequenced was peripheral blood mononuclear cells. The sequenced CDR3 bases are TGTGCCAGCAGCTGGGGACAGAACACTGAA. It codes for CASSWGQNTE. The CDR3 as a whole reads CASSWGQNTEAFF. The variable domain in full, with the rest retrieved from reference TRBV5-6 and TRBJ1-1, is DAGVTQSPTHLIKTRGQQVTLRCSPKSGHDTVSWYQQALGQGPQFIFQYYEEEERQRGNFPDRFSGHQFPNYSSELNVNALLLGDSALYLCASSWGQNTEAFFGQGTRLTVV.